The rows below give T cell receptor beta chains drawn from one sample of a study of OX40 agonist ivuxolimab in advanced cancers. Only in-frame clones appear in the TCRdb table, and some are missing; sequencing was by immunoSEQ multiplex PCR. Among around 50,000 clones listed, around 94% were seen once. The sequences come from CD4+ or CD8+ T cells sorted from blood, collected in a trial of the OX40 agonist ivuxolimab. Every receptor here comes from an adult with an advanced solid tumor such as melanoma, head and neck, liver or kidney cancer. The CDR3 runs from the conserved cysteine through the conserved F or W. The order of the fields is D gene, V gene, J gene, clone size, CDR3 DNA, CDR3 protein. A D gene is named only where the DNA matches it firmly. The size entry is marked missing in some rows and otherwise reads once, few, many or a size class.

d_call: .; v_call: TRBV21-1; j_call: TRBJ2-7; clone_size: .; cdr3_nt: TGTGCCAGCAGCAAAAGAGGAGGACAAGTGCAGTACTTC; cdr3_aa: CASSKRGGQVQYF
d_call: TRBD2; v_call: TRBV5-4; j_call: TRBJ2-2; clone_size: .; cdr3_nt: TGTGCCAGCCTGTCTAGCGGGAGGGGAGACACCGGGGAGCTGTTTTTT; cdr3_aa: CASLSSGRGDTGELFF
d_call: .; v_call: TRBV7-7; j_call: TRBJ2-3; clone_size: few; cdr3_nt: TGTGCTAGCAGCCCCATCTTGAGGGGAAGCACAGATACGCAGTATTTT; cdr3_aa: CASSPILRGSTDTQYF
d_call: .; v_call: TRBV10-3; j_call: TRBJ2-7; clone_size: .; cdr3_nt: TGTGCCATCAGTGAGCCCCGGGGCGAGCAGTACTTC; cdr3_aa: CAISEPRGEQYF
d_call: .; v_call: TRBV28; j_call: TRBJ1-1; clone_size: .; cdr3_nt: TGTGCCAGCAGTGCACCGGGACTCCGGAACACTGAAGCTTTCTTT; cdr3_aa: CASSAPGLRNTEAFF
d_call: .; v_call: TRBV11-2; j_call: TRBJ2-3; clone_size: .; cdr3_nt: TGTGCCAGCAGCTACACAGATACGCAGTATTTT; cdr3_aa: CASSYTDTQYF
d_call: .; v_call: TRBV18; j_call: TRBJ2-7; clone_size: .; cdr3_nt: TGTGCCAGCTCACCACTCCGGGACTCCTACTACGAGCAGTACTTC; cdr3_aa: CASSPLRDSYYEQYF
d_call: .; v_call: TRBV21-1; j_call: TRBJ2-3; clone_size: .; cdr3_nt: TGTGCCAGCACCAAAAAGAGAGCGGGAGTTGCAGATACGCAGTATTTT; cdr3_aa: CASTKKRAGVADTQYF
d_call: .; v_call: TRBV19; j_call: TRBJ2-7; clone_size: .; cdr3_nt: TGTGCCAGTAGTGAAAACTTGTACGAGCAGTACTTC; cdr3_aa: CASSENLYEQYF
d_call: .; v_call: TRBV10-2; j_call: TRBJ2-3; clone_size: once; cdr3_nt: TGCGCCAGCAGTGGGGGACTGACAGATACGCAGTATTTT; cdr3_aa: CASSGGLTDTQYF
d_call: .; v_call: TRBV9; j_call: TRBJ2-3; clone_size: .; cdr3_nt: TGTGCCAGCAGCGGTCAGGGGGGGGACACAGATACGCAGTATTTT; cdr3_aa: CASSGQGGDTDTQYF
d_call: TRBD1; v_call: TRBV5-6; j_call: TRBJ1-5; clone_size: once; cdr3_nt: TGTGCCAGCAGCCACAGGGGGAATCAGCCCCAGCATTTT; cdr3_aa: CASSHRGNQPQHF
d_call: .; v_call: TRBV19; j_call: TRBJ2-7; clone_size: .; cdr3_nt: TGTGCCAGTAGTCTGGGACGGAGCCCCTACGAGCAGTACTTC; cdr3_aa: CASSLGRSPYEQYF
d_call: TRBD2; v_call: TRBV30; j_call: TRBJ2-3; clone_size: .; cdr3_nt: TGTGCCTGGAGCGGAATCGGGACTAGCGGGAACCCAAGTCTATGGGCAGATACGCAGTATTTT; cdr3_aa: CAWSGIGTSGNPSLWADTQYF
d_call: .; v_call: TRBV30; j_call: TRBJ2-7; clone_size: .; cdr3_nt: TGTGCCTGGGGAACAGGGACCTACGAGCAGTACTTC; cdr3_aa: CAWGTGTYEQYF
d_call: TRBD2; v_call: TRBV9; j_call: TRBJ2-7; clone_size: .; cdr3_nt: TGTGCCAGCAGCGTAGCGGGACTAGCGGGAGACGAGCAGTACTTC; cdr3_aa: CASSVAGLAGDEQYF
d_call: .; v_call: TRBV19; j_call: TRBJ2-7; clone_size: .; cdr3_nt: TGTGCCAGTAGTATAGGGGACAACTACGAGCAGTACTTC; cdr3_aa: CASSIGDNYEQYF
d_call: .; v_call: TRBV15; j_call: TRBJ2-1; clone_size: .; cdr3_nt: TGTGCCACCAGCGGAGAGGGTTCGGGGTACAATGAGCAGTTCTTC; cdr3_aa: CATSGEGSGYNEQFF
d_call: TRBD2; v_call: TRBV28; j_call: TRBJ2-2; clone_size: .; cdr3_nt: TGTGCCAGCAGCAACCCGGGACTAGCGGGAGGGCCCTCCGGGGAGCTGTTTTTT; cdr3_aa: CASSNPGLAGGPSGELFF
d_call: TRBD1; v_call: TRBV5-6; j_call: TRBJ1-1; clone_size: few; cdr3_nt: TGTGCCAGCAGGCCACAGGGGTCCACTGAAGCTTTCTTT; cdr3_aa: CASRPQGSTEAFF
d_call: TRBD2; v_call: TRBV27; j_call: TRBJ2-7; clone_size: once; cdr3_nt: TGTGCCAGCAGTCCCCGGGGTAGCGGGAGCTACGAGCAGTACTTC; cdr3_aa: CASSPRGSGSYEQYF
d_call: .; v_call: TRBV21-1; j_call: TRBJ2-4; clone_size: .; cdr3_nt: TGTGCCAGCAGCAGGCCTAGCGGGACCGCCAAAAACATTCAGTACTTC; cdr3_aa: CASSRPSGTAKNIQYF
d_call: .; v_call: TRBV9; j_call: TRBJ2-3; clone_size: .; cdr3_nt: TGTGCCAGCCGGAGTGGTAGCACAGATACGCAGTATTTT; cdr3_aa: CASRSGSTDTQYF
d_call: .; v_call: TRBV19; j_call: TRBJ2-1; clone_size: .; cdr3_nt: TGTGCCAGTAGTATACGGCCCCGCGCCAATGAGCAGTTCTTC; cdr3_aa: CASSIRPRANEQFF
d_call: .; v_call: TRBV4-1; j_call: TRBJ2-5; clone_size: .; cdr3_nt: TGCGCCAGCAGCCAAGATACGGGACCTTTAGAGACCCAGTACTTC; cdr3_aa: CASSQDTGPLETQYF
d_call: .; v_call: TRBV2; j_call: TRBJ1-1; clone_size: .; cdr3_nt: TGTGCCAGCAATTTGGGGGTGAACACTGAAGCTTTCTTT; cdr3_aa: CASNLGVNTEAFF
d_call: TRBD1; v_call: TRBV19; j_call: TRBJ2-7; clone_size: .; cdr3_nt: TGTGCCAGTAGTCCCGGGACAGGGGGCAACGAGCAGTACTTC; cdr3_aa: CASSPGTGGNEQYF
d_call: TRBD2; v_call: TRBV12-5; j_call: TRBJ2-2; clone_size: .; cdr3_nt: TGTGCTAGTGGCTCTACCAACCCCTCGGTAGCGGGAGGGACCGGGGAGCTGTTTTTT; cdr3_aa: CASGSTNPSVAGGTGELFF
d_call: .; v_call: TRBV11-2; j_call: TRBJ2-5; clone_size: .; cdr3_nt: TGTGCCAGCAGCCCAGGGGCTATGAGGGGAGAGACCCAGTACTTC; cdr3_aa: CASSPGAMRGETQYF
d_call: TRBD2; v_call: TRBV13; j_call: TRBJ2-3; clone_size: .; cdr3_nt: TGTGCCAGCAGCTCAGGCGGGGGGGATACGCAGTATTTT; cdr3_aa: CASSSGGGDTQYF
d_call: TRBD2; v_call: TRBV7-6; j_call: TRBJ2-1; clone_size: .; cdr3_nt: TGTGCCAGCAGCTTAGGTCTAGCGGGAGATGAGCAGTTCTTC; cdr3_aa: CASSLGLAGDEQFF
d_call: TRBD1; v_call: TRBV9; j_call: TRBJ2-1; clone_size: .; cdr3_nt: TGTGCCAGCAGCCCCTCGACAGGGAACTCCTACAATGAGCAGTTCTTC; cdr3_aa: CASSPSTGNSYNEQFF
d_call: .; v_call: TRBV27; j_call: TRBJ2-7; clone_size: .; cdr3_nt: TGTGCCAGCAGGTTTTTGGGGGGGCGCACGACCGAGCAGTACTTC; cdr3_aa: CASRFLGGRTTEQYF
d_call: TRBD1; v_call: TRBV27; j_call: TRBJ2-7; clone_size: .; cdr3_nt: TGTGCCAGCAGTGACAGGGGCTACGAGCAGTACTTC; cdr3_aa: CASSDRGYEQYF
d_call: TRBD2; v_call: TRBV30; j_call: TRBJ2-2; clone_size: .; cdr3_nt: TGTGCCTGGAGTGTATGGGGGGGAAAGACCGGGGAGCTGTTTTTT; cdr3_aa: CAWSVWGGKTGELFF
d_call: .; v_call: TRBV27; j_call: TRBJ2-6; clone_size: .; cdr3_nt: TGTGCCAGCACAGTGTTAGGATCTGGGGCCAACGTCCTGACTTTC; cdr3_aa: CASTVLGSGANVLTF
d_call: .; v_call: TRBV27; j_call: TRBJ2-2; clone_size: .; cdr3_nt: TGTGCCAGCAGCAGTACCGGGGAGCTGTTTTTT; cdr3_aa: CASSSTGELFF
d_call: .; v_call: TRBV2; j_call: TRBJ2-7; clone_size: .; cdr3_nt: TGTGCCAGCAGTGCTCGACAGACGGAGGCCGTAGGCGAGCAGTACTTC; cdr3_aa: CASSARQTEAVGEQYF
d_call: .; v_call: TRBV4-3; j_call: TRBJ2-3; clone_size: .; cdr3_nt: TGCGCCAGCAGCCAAGATCTCTTACAGGAGTATTTT; cdr3_aa: CASSQDLLQEYF
d_call: .; v_call: TRBV28; j_call: TRBJ1-2; clone_size: once; cdr3_nt: TGTGCCAGCAGTTCCCCTGAGGCGGGGGGCTACACCTTC; cdr3_aa: CASSSPEAGGYTF
d_call: .; v_call: TRBV15; j_call: TRBJ1-5; clone_size: .; cdr3_nt: TGTGCCACCAGCAGAGGGAGGGGTAGCAATCAGCCCCAGCATTTT; cdr3_aa: CATSRGRGSNQPQHF
d_call: TRBD2; v_call: TRBV19; j_call: TRBJ2-1; clone_size: .; cdr3_nt: TGTGCCAGTAGTAAGACTAGCGCCTACAATGAGCAGTTCTTC; cdr3_aa: CASSKTSAYNEQFF
d_call: TRBD2; v_call: TRBV27; j_call: TRBJ2-4; clone_size: .; cdr3_nt: TGTGCCAGCAGCCACGGGAACCCGCGGGAGAGCATTCAGTACTTC; cdr3_aa: CASSHGNPRESIQYF
d_call: TRBD2; v_call: TRBV7-2; j_call: TRBJ2-3; clone_size: once; cdr3_nt: TGTGCCAGCAGCTTCCCTAGCGGGGGGACAGATACGCAGTATTTT; cdr3_aa: CASSFPSGGTDTQYF
d_call: .; v_call: TRBV7-2; j_call: TRBJ2-4; clone_size: .; cdr3_nt: TGTGCCAGCGCCCTTGGTTGGGCCGGTTATGACAAAAACATTCAGTACTTC; cdr3_aa: CASALGWAGYDKNIQYF
d_call: .; v_call: TRBV19; j_call: TRBJ1-1; clone_size: .; cdr3_nt: TGTGCCAGTAGTATAGGGCATGAAGCTTTCTTT; cdr3_aa: CASSIGHEAFF
d_call: .; v_call: TRBV19; j_call: TRBJ1-1; clone_size: once; cdr3_nt: TGTGCCAGTAGTCAGGGGTGGAACACTGAAGCTTTCTTT; cdr3_aa: CASSQGWNTEAFF
d_call: .; v_call: TRBV7-3; j_call: TRBJ2-5; clone_size: .; cdr3_nt: TGTGCCAGCAGCTTACACGGGAGTGGAGAGACCCAGTACTTC; cdr3_aa: CASSLHGSGETQYF
d_call: TRBD1; v_call: TRBV28; j_call: TRBJ2-7; clone_size: .; cdr3_nt: TGTGCCAGCAGTTTTAGAGGGGGCCGAACGCAATACGAGCAGTACTTC; cdr3_aa: CASSFRGGRTQYEQYF
d_call: TRBD1; v_call: TRBV7-8; j_call: TRBJ2-1; clone_size: .; cdr3_nt: TGTGCCAGCAGCTTAATCACAGGGGAGACTGAGCAGTTCTTC; cdr3_aa: CASSLITGETEQFF
d_call: .; v_call: TRBV4-1; j_call: TRBJ2-5; clone_size: few; cdr3_nt: TGCGCCAGCAGCCAGCCCCCAATCGGACTACAAGAGACCCAGTACTTC; cdr3_aa: CASSQPPIGLQETQYF